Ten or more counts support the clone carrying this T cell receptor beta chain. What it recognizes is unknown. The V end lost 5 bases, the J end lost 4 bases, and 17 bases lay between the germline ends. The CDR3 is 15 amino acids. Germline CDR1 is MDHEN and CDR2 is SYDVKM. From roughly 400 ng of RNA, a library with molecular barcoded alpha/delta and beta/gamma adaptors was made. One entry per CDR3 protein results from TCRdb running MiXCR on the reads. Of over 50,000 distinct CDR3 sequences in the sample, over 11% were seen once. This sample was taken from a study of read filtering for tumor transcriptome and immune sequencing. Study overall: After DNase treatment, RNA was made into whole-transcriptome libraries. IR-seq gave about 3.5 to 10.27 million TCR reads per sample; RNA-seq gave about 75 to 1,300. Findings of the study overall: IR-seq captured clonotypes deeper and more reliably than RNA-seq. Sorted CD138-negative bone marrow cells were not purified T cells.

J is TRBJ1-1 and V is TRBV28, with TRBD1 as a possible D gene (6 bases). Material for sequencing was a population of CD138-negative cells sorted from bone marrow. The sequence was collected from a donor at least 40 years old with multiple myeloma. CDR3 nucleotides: TGTGCCAGCAGTCTAGACAGGCCCTGGGGCACTGAAGCTTTCTTT. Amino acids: CASSLDRPWGTEAFF.